This record covers a single T cell receptor (beta chain). Its target antigen remains unknown. Base qualities are not at hand, and no much larger clone is one base apart. According to the study, the label for this sample's time point signals: patch test 2, 6 weeks after DPC sensitization. The treatment or condition label on this specimen signifies: therapeutic diphenylcyclopropenone sensitization with weekly scalp DPC. Blood at each patch-test visit was drawn before the patch test was applied. Eligible patients were aged 18 to 70, diagnosed with alopecia, deemed suitable for DPC therapy, and excluded if pregnant. Total RNA was extracted from unfractionated whole blood that had been collected in Tempus Blood RNA tubes. The method was RACE. TCRdb shows the sequencer as NextSeq 500. Library preparation attached unique molecular identifiers to individual cDNA molecules for quantitative, reproducible TCR counting. Both TCR alpha and TCR beta chains were sequenced from each blood RNA sample. On the study's bioinformatics: A median of about 100,000 TCRs per sample was observed, with a range of about 23,224 to 700,000. The Decombinator software suite was used to annotate V, J and CDR3 in the TCR reads. For PS versus PT1 abundance plots, all samples were subsampled to the same number of TCRs (28,000). Expanded TCRs were defined as absent before sensitization and observed at least eight times at the 2-week time point. The public reads were reprocessed in TCRdb via fastp at Q25 and MiXCR, keeping in-frame beta chains. CDR3 protein sequences are deduplicated, and each keeps its most common genes and DNA. In this record, the V and J calls reflect TCRdb's handling and not the investigators' own analysis. This sample has about 140,000 distinct CDR3 sequences in its table, and approximately 12% of those were observed once. Approximately 1.3% of the sample is held by the ten biggest clonotypes.

The V end loses 6 bases and the J end loses 10 bases, and a stretch of 16 bases separates them. From cysteine to phenylalanine, the CDR3 is 13 amino acids long. Just the 39-base CDR3 DNA is kept, in frame starting at base 1. Based on the germline V gene, the CDR1 and CDR2 sequences are MNHEY and SVGEGT. The data originate from a study of human T cells and chemical hapten exposure (dated by TCRdb to the early 2020s). Turning to the overall study: For sensitization, 2% DPC in acetone was applied to a 2 cm by 2 cm area of upper inner arm skin. For TCR sequencing, blood came from over 25 alopecia patients at anywhere from one to four time points (pre-sensitization, 2, 6 and 24 weeks). Blood samples were taken from patients before sensitization (week 0) and at 2, 6 and about 24 weeks after DPC sensitization. Peripheral blood TCR repertoire changes were tracked in vivo in alopecia patients during primary and secondary sensitization to the hapten diphenylcyclopropenone (DPC). Libraries were pooled for sequencing, and variation in per-sample TCR yields was attributed mainly to small differences in library volumes within the pool. Patients additionally received weekly therapeutic DPC doses to the scalp throughout the roughly 24-week study period. Patch testing on the upper back used Finn chambers containing 0.01% DPC, with scoring done after 6 days according to International Contact Dermatitis Research Group standards. The patient cohort, mostly female, included alopecia areata with under or over 50% scalp involvement, alopecia totalis and alopecia universalis. Results and caveats for the whole study, not just this receptor: Expanded TCRs formed significantly more large CDR3 similarity clusters than pre-sensitization or healthy control sets, consistent with antigen-driven responses. Repeated subsampling changed both the strength of the expansion versus patch-test correlation and the threshold at which that correlation became significant. Patch test score was positively correlated with the number of PT1 expanded TCRs, with significance at thresholds 8, 16 and 32 but not at 4. Alopecia, a presumed autoimmune disease, was present in all patients, so the immune response of the patients might differ from that of healthy individuals. DPC sensitization did not change how many TCRs were above 1 in 1000 frequency, and no evidence was found of alterations in global repertoire structure.

Sequencing was performed on whole blood, taken in connection with sensitization to the hapten diphenylcyclopropenone (DPC). This TCR was recovered from a woman between 50 and 59 years old with alopecia areata. Some clones in this sample may be carry-over from other donors' samples. This sequence uses TRBV6-2 or TRBV6-3 and TRBJ2-1; TRBD2 could be the D gene, as 5 bases match. Here is the DNA: TGTGCCAGCAGGGGCCCAGCGGACCAGGAGCAGTTCTTC. This encodes CASRGPADQEQFF.